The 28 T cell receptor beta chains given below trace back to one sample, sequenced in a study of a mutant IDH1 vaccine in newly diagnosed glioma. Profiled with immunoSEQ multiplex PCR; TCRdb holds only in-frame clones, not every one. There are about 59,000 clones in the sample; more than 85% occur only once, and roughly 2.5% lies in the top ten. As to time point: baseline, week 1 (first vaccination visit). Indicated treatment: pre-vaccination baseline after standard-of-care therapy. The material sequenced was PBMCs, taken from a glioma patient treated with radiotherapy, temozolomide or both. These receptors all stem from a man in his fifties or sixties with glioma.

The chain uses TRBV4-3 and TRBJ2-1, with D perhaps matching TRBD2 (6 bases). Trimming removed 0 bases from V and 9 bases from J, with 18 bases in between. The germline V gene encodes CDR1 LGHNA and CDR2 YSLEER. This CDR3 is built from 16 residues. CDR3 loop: CASSQERDWGDSEQFF. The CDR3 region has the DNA TGCGCCAGCAGCCAAGAACGGGACTGGGGGGATAGTGAGCAGTTCTTC.

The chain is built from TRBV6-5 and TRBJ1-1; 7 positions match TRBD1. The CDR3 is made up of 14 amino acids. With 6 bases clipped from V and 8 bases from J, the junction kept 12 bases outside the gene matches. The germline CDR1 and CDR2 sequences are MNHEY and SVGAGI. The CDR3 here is CASRSQGVFTEAFF. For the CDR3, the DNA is TGTGCCAGCAGGTCGCAGGGGGTATTTACCGAAGCTTTCTTT.

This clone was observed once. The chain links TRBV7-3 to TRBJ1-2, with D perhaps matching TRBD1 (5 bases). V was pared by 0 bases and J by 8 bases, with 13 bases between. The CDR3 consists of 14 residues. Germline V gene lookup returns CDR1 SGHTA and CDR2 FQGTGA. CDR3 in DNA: TGTGCCAGCAGCTTAACGGCATCGGGGGACGGCTACACCTTC. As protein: CASSLTASGDGYTF.

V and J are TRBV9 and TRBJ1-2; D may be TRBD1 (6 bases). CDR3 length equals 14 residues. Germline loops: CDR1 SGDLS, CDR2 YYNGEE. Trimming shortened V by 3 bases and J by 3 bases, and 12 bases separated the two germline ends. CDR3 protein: CASSADRNYYGYTF. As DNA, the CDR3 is TGTGCCAGCAGCGCCGACAGGAATTACTATGGCTACACCTTC. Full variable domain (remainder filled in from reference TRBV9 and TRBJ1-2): DSGVTQTPKHLITATGQRVTLRCSPRSGDLSVYWYQQSLDQGLQFLIQYYNGEERAKGNILERFSAQQFPDLHSELNLSSLELGDSALYFCASSADRNYYGYTFGSGTRLTVV.

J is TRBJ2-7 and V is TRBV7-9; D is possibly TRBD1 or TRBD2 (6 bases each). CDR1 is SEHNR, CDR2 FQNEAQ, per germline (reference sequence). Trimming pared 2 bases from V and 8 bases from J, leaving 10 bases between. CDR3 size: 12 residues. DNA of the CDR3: TGTGCCAGCAGCTTATCCGGGGGCCAGCAGTACTTC. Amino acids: CASSLSGGQQYF. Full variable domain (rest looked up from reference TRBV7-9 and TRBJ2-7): DTGVSQNPRHKITKRGQNVTFRCDPISEHNRLYWYRQTLGQGPEFLTYFQNEAQLEKSRLLSDRFSAERPKGSFSTLEIQRTEQGDSAMYLCASSLSGGQQYFGPGTRLTVT.

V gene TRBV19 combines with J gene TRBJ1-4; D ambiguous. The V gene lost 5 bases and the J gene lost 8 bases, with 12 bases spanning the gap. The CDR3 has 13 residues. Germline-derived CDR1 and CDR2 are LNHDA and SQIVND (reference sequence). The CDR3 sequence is CASSGGLMEKLFF. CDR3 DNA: TGTGCCAGTAGTGGCGGGCTAATGGAAAAACTGTTTTTT. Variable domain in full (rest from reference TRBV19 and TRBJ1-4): DGGITQSPKYLFRKEGQNVTLSCEQNLNHDAMYWYRQDPGQGLRLIYYSQIVNDFQKGDIAEGYSVSREKKESFPLTVTSAQKNPTAFYLCASSGGLMEKLFFGSGTQLSVL.

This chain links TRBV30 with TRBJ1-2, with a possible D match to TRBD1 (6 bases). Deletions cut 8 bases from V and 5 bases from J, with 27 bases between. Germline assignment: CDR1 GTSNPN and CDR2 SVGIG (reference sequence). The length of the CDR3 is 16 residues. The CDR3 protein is CALVSSDSDFRYGYTF. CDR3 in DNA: TGTGCCCTAGTCTCCTCGGACAGCGACTTTAGGTATGGCTACACCTTC.

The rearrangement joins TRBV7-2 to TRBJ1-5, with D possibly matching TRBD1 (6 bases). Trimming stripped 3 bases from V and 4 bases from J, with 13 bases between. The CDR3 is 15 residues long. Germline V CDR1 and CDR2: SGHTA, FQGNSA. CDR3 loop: CASSFQGSLNQPQHF. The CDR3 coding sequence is TGTGCCAGCAGCTTCCAGGGGAGTCTAAATCAGCCCCAGCATTTT.

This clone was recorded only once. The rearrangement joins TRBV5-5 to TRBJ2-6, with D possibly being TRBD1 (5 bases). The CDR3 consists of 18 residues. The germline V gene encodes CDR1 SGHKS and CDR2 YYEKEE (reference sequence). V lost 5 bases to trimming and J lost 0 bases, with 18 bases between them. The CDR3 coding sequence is TGTGCCAGCAGAAAAGCTGACAGCGATGGCTCTGGGGCCAACGTCCTGACTTTC. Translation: CASRKADSDGSGANVLTF.

DNA of the CDR3: TGTGCCAGCAGCCGCGACAGCGGTGGGGAGCAGTACTTC. Its protein product is CASSRDSGGEQYF. The chain couples TRBV7-6 to TRBJ2-7; D tentatively fits TRBD1 or TRBD2 (5 bases each). The CDR3 runs 13 residues. Germline V gene sequence: CDR1 SGHVS, CDR2 FNYEAQ. Trimming removed 5 bases at V and 7 bases at J, with 15 bases between.

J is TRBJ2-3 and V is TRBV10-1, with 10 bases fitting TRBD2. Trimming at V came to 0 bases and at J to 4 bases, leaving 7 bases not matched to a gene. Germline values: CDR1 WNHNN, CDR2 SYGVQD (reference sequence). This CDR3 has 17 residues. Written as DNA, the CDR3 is TGCGCCAGCAGTGAGTCGAAGGGCCTAGCGGGGGCAGATACGCAGTATTTT. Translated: CASSESKGLAGADTQYF.

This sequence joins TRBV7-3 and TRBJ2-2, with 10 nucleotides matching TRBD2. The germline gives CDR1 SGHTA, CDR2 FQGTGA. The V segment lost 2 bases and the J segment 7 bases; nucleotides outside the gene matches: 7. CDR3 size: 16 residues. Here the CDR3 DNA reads TGTGCCAGCAGCTTACAGGCTAGCGGGGGTCACGGGGAGCTGTTTTTT. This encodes CASSLQASGGHGELFF.

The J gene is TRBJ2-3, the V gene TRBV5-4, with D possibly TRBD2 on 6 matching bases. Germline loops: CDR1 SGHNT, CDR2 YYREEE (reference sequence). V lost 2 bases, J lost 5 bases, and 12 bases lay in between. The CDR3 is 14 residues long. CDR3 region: CASSLLGGKDTQYF. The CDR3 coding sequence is TGTGCCAGCAGCTTACTTGGCGGGAAAGATACGCAGTATTTT.

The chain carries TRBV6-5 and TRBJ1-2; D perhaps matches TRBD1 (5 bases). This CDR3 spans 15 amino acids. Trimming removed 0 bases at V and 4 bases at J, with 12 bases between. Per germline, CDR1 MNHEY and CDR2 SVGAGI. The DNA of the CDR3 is TGTGCCAGCAGTTACTCGACAGAGACCCGCTATGGCTACACCTTC. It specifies CASSYSTETRYGYTF.

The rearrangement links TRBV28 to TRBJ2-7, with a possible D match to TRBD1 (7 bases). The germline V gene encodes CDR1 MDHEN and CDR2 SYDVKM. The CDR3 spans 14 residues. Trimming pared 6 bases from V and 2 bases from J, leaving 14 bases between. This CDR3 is CASRSPGGTYEQYF. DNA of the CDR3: TGTGCCAGCAGATCCCCAGGGGGGACCTACGAGCAGTACTTC.

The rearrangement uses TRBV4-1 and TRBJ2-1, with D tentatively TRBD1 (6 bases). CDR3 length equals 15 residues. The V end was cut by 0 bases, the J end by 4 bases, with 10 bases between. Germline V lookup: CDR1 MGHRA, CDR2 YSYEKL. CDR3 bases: TGCGCCAGCAGCCAAGACAGGGGTGTTTACAATGAGCAGTTCTTC. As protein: CASSQDRGVYNEQFF.

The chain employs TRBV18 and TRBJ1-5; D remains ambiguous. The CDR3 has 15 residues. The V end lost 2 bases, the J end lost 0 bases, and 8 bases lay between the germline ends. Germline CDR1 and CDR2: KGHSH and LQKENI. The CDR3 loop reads CASSPYGDSNQPQHF. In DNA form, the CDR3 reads TGTGCCAGCTCACCATACGGGGATAGCAATCAGCCCCAGCATTTT.

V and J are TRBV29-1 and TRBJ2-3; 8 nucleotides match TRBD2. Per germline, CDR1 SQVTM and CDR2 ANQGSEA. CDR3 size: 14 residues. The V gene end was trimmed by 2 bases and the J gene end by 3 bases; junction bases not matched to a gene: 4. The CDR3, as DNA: TGCAGCGTTGAAACGGGGGGGATTACAGATACGCAGTATTTT. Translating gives CSVETGGITDTQYF.

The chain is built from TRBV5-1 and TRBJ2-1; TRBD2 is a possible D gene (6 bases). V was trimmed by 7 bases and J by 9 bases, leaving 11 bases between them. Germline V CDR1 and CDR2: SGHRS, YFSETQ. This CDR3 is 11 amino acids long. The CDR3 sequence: CASGRNGEQFF. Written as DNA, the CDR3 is TGCGCCAGCGGGAGGAATGGTGAGCAGTTCTTC.

This CDR3 reads CATRQGGPSGELFF. CDR3 nucleotide sequence: TGTGCCACCCGGCAGGGGGGGCCCTCCGGGGAGCTGTTTTTT. This chain links TRBV15 with TRBJ2-2, with D possibly being TRBD1 or TRBD2 (7 bases each). CDR1 is LNHNV, CDR2 YYDKDF, per germline (reference sequence). The length of the CDR3 is 14 residues. With 8 bases removed from V and 6 bases from J, the gap between germline ends came to 16 bases.

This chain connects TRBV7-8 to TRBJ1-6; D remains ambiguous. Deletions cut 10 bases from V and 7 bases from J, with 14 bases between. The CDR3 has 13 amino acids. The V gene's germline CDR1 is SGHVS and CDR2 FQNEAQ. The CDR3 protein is CATRRGRNSPLHF. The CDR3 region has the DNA TGTGCCACCCGGCGAGGCCGGAATTCACCCCTCCACTTT.

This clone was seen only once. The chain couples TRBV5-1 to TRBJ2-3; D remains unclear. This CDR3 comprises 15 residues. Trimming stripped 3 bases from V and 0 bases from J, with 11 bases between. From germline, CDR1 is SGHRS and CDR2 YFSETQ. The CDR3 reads CASSSGQTSTDTQYF. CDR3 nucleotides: TGCGCCAGCAGCTCCGGGCAAACAAGCACAGATACGCAGTATTTT.

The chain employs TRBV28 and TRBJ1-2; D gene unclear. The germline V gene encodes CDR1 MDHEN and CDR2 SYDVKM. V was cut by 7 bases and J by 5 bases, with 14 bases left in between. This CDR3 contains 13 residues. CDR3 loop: CASISEESYGYTF. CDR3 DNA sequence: TGTGCCAGCATCTCAGAGGAGTCTTATGGCTACACCTTC.

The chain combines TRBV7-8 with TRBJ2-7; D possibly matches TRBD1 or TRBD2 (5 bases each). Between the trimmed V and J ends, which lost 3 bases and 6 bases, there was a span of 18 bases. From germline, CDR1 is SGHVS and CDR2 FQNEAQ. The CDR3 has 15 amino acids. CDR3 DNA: TGTGCCAGCAGCTTTAGAGGTCTGGGGGTCGGCGAGCAGTACTTC. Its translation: CASSFRGLGVGEQYF.

In nucleotides, the CDR3 is TGTGCCAGCAGTTTAAGGGGGCCAGGCACTGAAGCTTTCTTT. This codes for CASSLRGPGTEAFF. The V and J genes are TRBV27 and TRBJ1-1; the match to TRBD1 covers 7 bases. The CDR3 sequence is 14 residues long. V gave up 2 bases and J gave up 4 bases; unmatched junction bases: 4. From germline, CDR1 is MNHEY and CDR2 SMNVEV (reference sequence).

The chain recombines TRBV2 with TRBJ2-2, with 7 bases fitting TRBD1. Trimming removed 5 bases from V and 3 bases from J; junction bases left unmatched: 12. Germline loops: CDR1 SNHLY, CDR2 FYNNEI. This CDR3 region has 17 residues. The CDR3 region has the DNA TGTGCCAGCAGTTACGGACAAGGGGGCGCGTACACCGGGGAGCTGTTTTTT. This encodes CASSYGQGGAYTGELFF.

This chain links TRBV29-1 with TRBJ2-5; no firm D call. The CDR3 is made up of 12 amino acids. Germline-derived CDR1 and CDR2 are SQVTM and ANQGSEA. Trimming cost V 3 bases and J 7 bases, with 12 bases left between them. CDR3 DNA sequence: TGCAGCGTTGATGTGGCTTTGGGGACCCAGTACTTC. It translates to CSVDVALGTQYF.

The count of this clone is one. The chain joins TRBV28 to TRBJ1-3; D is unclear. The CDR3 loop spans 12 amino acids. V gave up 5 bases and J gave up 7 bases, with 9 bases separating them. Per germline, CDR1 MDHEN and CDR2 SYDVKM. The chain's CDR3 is CASSPTPNTIYF. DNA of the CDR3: TGTGCCAGCAGTCCTACGCCCAACACCATATATTTT.